This TCR beta chain was recorded in a study of shared clonotypes between healthy human individuals. Background on the study: For every donor, three CD4 naive, three CD4 memory, two CD8 naive and one CD8 memory plates were used.

Overall study results and limits: Blood was the sole source, and tissue repertoires probably differ.

Produced via immunoSEQ multiplex PCR; TCRdb's table is partial and in-frame only. The sample includes just over 2,000,000 clones, about 95% of them seen just once. For this clone: Antigen: not known.

Positive CCR7 selection of CD45RO-negative cells yielded the naive CD8 cells, and terminally differentiated effector memory CD45RA+ cells were excluded. This CDR3 is built from 13 residues. V gave up 3 bases and J gave up 0 bases, with 7 bases separating them. CDR1 is SGDLS and CDR2 is YYNGEE in the germline V gene. The sequence was obtained from a man aged 18 to 30 in good health. The V call is TRBV9, the J call TRBJ2-7; D unclear. The material sequenced was naive CD8+ T cells sorted from blood. The CDR3 nucleotides read TGTGCCAGCAGCGCCATGGGCTCCTACGAGCAGTACTTC. This gives the protein CASSAMGSYEQYF. Together with reference TRBV9 and TRBJ2-7, the CDR3 gives the full variable domain: DSGVTQTPKHLITATGQRVTLRCSPRSGDLSVYWYQQSLDQGLQFLIQYYNGEERAKGNILERFSAQQFPDLHSELNLSSLELGDSALYFCASSAMGSYEQYFGPGTRLTVT.